This note documents a single TCR beta chain sequence. Autoimmune disease history or systemic immunosuppression disqualified patients. The CDR3 spans 16 residues. The sample comes from a study of OX40 agonist ivuxolimab in advanced cancers. Overall study context: Of the patients, three showed partial responses, one with hepatocellular carcinoma and two with cutaneous melanoma.

Sequenced by immunoSEQ multiplex PCR; TCRdb stores in-frame clones only, minus some. The data hold some 40,000 clones, with 83% observed a single time. The sequence derives from an adult with an advanced solid tumor such as melanoma, head and neck, liver or kidney cancer. The source was CD4+ or CD8+ T cells sorted from blood, collected in a trial of the OX40 agonist ivuxolimab. The V call is TRBV21-1, the J call TRBJ1-1. TRBV21-1 is termed a pseudogene. DNA of the CDR3: TGTGCCAGCAGGGAGTCTGTAGCCACAATTCGCACTGAAGCTTTCTTT. Protein: CASRESVATIRTEAFF.